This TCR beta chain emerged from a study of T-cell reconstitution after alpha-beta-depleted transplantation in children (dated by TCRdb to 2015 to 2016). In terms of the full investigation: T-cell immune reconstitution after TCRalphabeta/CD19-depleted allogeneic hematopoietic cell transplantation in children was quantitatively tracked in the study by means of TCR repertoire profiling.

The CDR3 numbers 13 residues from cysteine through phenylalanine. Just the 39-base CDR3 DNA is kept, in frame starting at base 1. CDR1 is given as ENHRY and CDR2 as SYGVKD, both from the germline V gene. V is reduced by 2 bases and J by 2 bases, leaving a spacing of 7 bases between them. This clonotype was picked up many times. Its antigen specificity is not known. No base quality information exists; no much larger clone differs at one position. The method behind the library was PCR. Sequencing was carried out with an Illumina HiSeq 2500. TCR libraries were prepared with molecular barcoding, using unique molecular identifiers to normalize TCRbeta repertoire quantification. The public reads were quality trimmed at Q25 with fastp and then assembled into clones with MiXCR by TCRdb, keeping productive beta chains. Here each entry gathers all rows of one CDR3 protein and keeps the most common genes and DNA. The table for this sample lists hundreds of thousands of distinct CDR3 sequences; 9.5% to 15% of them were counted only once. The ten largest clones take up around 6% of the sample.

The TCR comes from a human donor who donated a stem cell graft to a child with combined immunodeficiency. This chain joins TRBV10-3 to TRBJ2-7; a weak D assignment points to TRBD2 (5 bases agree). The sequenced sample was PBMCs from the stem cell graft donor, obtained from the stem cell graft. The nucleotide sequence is TGTGCCATCAGTGAGCCGGGGACCTACGAGCAGTACTTC. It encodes CAISEPGTYEQYF.